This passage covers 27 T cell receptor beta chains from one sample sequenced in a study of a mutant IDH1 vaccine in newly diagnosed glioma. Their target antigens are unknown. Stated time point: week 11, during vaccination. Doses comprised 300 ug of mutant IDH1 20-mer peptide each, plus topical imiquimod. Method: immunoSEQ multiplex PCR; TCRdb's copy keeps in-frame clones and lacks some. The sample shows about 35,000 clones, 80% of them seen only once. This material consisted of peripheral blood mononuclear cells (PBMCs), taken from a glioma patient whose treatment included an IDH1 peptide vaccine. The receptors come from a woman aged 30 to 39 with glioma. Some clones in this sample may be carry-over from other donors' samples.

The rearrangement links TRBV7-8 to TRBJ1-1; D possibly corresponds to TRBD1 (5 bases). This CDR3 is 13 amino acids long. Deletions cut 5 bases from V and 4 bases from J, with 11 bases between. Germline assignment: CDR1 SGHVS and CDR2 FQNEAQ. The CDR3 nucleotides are TGTGCCAGCAGCGTAACAGGATCCACTGAAGCTTTCTTT. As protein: CASSVTGSTEAFF.

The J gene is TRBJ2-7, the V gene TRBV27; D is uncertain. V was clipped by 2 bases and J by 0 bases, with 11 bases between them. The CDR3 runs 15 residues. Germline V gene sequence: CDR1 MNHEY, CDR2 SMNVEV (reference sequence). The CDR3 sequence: CASSLQAGVSYEQYF. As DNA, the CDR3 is TGTGCCAGCAGTTTACAGGCAGGCGTCTCCTACGAGCAGTACTTC.

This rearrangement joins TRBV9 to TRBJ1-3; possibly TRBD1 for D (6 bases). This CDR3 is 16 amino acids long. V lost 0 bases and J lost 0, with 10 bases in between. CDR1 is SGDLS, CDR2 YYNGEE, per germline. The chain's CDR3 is CASSVDGQSSGNTIYF. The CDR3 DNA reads TGTGCCAGCAGCGTAGATGGACAGAGCTCTGGAAACACCATATATTTT.

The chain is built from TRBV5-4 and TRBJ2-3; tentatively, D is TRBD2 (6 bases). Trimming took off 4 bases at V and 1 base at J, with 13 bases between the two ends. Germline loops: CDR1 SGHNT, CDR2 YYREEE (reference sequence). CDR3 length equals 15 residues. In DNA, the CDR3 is TGTGCCAGCAGCCGTCGGGACTCTCGCACAGATACGCAGTATTTT. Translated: CASSRRDSRTDTQYF. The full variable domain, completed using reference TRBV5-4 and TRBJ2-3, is ETGVTQSPTHLIKTRGQQVTLRCSSQSGHNTVSWYQQALGQGPQFIFQYYREEENGRGNFPPRFSGLQFPNYSSELNVNALELDDSALYLCASSRRDSRTDTQYFGPGTRLTVL.

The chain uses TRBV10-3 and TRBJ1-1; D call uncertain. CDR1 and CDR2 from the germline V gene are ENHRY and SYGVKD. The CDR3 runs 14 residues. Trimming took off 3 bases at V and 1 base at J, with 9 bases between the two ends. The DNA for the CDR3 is TGTGCCATCAGTGACGTTAACAGGAACACTGAAGCTTTCTTT. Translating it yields CAISDVNRNTEAFF.

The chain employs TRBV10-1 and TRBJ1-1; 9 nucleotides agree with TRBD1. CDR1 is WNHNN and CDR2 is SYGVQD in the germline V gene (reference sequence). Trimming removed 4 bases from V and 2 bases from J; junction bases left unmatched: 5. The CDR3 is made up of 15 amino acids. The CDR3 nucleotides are TGCGCCAGCAGTGGGACAGGGGCGCGAAACACTGAAGCTTTCTTT. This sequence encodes CASSGTGARNTEAFF.

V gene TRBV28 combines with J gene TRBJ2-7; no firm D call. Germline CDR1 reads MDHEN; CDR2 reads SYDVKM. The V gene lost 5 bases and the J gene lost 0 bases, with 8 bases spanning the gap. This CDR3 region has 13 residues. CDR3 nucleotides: TGTGCCAGCAGTCTGACCGACTCCTACGAGCAGTACTTC. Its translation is CASSLTDSYEQYF.

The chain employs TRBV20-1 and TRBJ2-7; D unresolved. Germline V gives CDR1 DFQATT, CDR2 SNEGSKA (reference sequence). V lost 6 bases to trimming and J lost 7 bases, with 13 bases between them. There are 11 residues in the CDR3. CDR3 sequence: CSASAVEEQYF. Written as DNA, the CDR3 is TGCAGTGCATCCGCGGTAGAAGAGCAGTACTTC.

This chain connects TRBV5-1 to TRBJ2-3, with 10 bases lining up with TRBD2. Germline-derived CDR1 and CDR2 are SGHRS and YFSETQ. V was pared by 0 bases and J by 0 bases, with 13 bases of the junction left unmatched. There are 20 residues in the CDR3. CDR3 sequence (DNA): TGCGCCAGCAGCTTGGTCAGGCGTTGGCTAGCGGGAGCTAGCACAGATACGCAGTATTTT. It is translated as CASSLVRRWLAGASTDTQYF.

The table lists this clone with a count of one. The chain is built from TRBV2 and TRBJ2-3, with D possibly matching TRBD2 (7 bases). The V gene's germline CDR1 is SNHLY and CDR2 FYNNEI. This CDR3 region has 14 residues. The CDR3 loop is CASGGGAGTDTQYF. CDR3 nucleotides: TGTGCAAGTGGGGGGGGCGCAGGCACAGATACGCAGTATTTT.

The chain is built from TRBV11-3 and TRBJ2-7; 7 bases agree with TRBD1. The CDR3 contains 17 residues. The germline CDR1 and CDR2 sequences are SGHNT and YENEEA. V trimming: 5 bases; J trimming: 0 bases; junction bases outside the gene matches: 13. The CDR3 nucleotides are TGTGCCAGCAGCCCCGGTCGGTGGGGACAGAGCTCCTACGAGCAGTACTTC. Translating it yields CASSPGRWGQSSYEQYF.

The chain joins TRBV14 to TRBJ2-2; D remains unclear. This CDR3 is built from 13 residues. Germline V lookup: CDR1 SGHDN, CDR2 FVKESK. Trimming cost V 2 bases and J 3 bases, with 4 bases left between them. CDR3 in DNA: TGTGCCAGCAGCCAAAGCGACACCGGGGAGCTGTTTTTT. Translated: CASSQSDTGELFF. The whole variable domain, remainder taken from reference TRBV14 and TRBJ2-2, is EAGVTQFPSHSVIEKGQTVTLRCDPISGHDNLYWYRRVMGKEIKFLLHFVKESKQDESGMPNNRFLAERTGGTYSTLKVQPAELEDSGVYFCASSQSDTGELFFGEGSRLTVL.

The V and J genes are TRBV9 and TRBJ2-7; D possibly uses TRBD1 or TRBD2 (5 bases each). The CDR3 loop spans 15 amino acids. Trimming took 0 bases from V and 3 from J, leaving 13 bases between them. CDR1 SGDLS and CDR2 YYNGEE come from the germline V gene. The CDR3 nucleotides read TGTGCCAGCAGCGTAGCTGGGGGTTCTAACTACGAGCAGTACTTC. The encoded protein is CASSVAGGSNYEQYF. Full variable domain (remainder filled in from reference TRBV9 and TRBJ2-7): DSGVTQTPKHLITATGQRVTLRCSPRSGDLSVYWYQQSLDQGLQFLIQYYNGEERAKGNILERFSAQQFPDLHSELNLSSLELGDSALYFCASSVAGGSNYEQYFGPGTRLTVT.

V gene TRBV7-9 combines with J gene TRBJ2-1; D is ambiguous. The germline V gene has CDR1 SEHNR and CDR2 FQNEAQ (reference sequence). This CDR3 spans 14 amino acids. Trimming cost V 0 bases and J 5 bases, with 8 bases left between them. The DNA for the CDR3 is TGTGCCAGCAGCTTAGCAGGTAATCACAATGAGCAGTTCTTC. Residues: CASSLAGNHNEQFF.

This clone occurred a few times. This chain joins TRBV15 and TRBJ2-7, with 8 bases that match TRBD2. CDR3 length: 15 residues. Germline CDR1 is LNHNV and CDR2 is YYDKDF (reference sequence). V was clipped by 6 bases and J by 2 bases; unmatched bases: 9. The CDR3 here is CATRPGSGGAYEQYF. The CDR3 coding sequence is TGTGCCACCAGGCCGGGGAGCGGGGGTGCCTACGAGCAGTACTTC.

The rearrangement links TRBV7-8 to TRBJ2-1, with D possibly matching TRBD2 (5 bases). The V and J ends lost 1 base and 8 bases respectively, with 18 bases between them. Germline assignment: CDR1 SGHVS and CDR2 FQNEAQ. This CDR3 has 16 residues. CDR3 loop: CASSLGVLARGDEQFF. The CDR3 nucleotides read TGTGCCAGCAGCTTAGGGGTCCTAGCCCGGGGTGATGAGCAGTTCTTC. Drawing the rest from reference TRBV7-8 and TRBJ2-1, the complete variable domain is GAGVSQSPRYKVAKRGQDVALRCDPISGHVSLFWYQQALGQGPEFLTYFQNEAQLDKSGLPSDRFFAERPEGSVSTLKIQRTQQEDSAVYLCASSLGVLARGDEQFFGPGTRLTVL.

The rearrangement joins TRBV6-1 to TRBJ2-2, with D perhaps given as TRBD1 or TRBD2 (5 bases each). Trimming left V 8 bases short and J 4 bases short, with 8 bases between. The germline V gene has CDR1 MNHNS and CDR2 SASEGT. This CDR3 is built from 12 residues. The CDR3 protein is CASWGPTGELFF. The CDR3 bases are TGTGCCAGCTGGGGACCCACCGGGGAGCTGTTTTTT.

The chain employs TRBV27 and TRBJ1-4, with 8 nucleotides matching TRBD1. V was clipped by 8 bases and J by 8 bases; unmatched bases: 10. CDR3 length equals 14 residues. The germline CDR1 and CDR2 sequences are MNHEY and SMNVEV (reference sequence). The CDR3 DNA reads TGTGCCAGCGCCATCCGACAGGGGAGAGAAAAACTGTTTTTT. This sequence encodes CASAIRQGREKLFF.

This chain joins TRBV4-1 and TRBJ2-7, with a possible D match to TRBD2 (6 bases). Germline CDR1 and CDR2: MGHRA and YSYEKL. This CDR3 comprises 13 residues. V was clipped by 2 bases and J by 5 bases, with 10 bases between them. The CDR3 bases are TGCGCCAGCAGCCAAACGGGACTTAACGAGCAGTACTTC. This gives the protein CASSQTGLNEQYF.

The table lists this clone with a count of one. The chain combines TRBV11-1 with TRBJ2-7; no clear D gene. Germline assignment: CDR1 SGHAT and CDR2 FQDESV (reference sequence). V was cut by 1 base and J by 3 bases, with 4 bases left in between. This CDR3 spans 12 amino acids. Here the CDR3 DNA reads TGTGCCAGCAGCTTAGACGGCTACGAGCAGTACTTC. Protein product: CASSLDGYEQYF.

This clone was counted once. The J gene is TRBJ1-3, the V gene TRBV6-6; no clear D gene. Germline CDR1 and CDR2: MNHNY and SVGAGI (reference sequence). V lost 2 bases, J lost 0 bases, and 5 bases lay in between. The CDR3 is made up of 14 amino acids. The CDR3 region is CASSYSFSGNTIYF. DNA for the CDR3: TGTGCCAGCAGTTACAGTTTCTCTGGAAACACCATATATTTT.

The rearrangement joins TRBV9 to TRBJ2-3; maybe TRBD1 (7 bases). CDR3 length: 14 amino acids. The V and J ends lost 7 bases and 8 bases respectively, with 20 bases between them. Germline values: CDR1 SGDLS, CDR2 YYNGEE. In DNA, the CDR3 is TGTGCCAGCGCACCCCAGGGGGGAAGTGTTACGCAGTATTTT. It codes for CASAPQGGSVTQYF.

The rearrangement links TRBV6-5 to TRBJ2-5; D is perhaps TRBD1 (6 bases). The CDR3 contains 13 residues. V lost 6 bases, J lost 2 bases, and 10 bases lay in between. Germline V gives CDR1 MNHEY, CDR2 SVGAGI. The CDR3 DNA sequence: TGTGCCAGCAGGGCAGGGGTTCAAGAGACCCAGTACTTC. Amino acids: CASRAGVQETQYF.

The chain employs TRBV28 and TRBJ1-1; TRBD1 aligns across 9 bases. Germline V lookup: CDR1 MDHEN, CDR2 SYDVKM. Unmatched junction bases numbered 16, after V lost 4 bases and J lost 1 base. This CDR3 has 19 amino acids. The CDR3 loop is CASSWHRGRGGFENTEAFF. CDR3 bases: TGTGCCAGCAGTTGGCACAGGGGGCGCGGGGGGTTTGAGAACACTGAAGCTTTCTTT.

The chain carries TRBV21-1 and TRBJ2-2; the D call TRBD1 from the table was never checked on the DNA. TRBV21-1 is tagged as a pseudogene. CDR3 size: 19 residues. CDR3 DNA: TGTGCCAGCAGCAAAGCCGAGGACAGGGGGATAGGAAACACCGGGGAGCTGTTTTTT. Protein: CASSKAEDRGIGNTGELFF.

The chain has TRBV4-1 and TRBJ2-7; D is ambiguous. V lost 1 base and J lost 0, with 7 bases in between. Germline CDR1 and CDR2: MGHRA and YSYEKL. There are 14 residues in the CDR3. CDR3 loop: CASSQVGSSYEQYF. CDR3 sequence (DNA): TGCGCCAGCAGCCAAGTGGGCTCCTCCTACGAGCAGTACTTC.

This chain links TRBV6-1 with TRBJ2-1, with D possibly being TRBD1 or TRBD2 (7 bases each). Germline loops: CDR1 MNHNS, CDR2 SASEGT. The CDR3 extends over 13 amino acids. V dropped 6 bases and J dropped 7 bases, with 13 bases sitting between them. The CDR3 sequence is CASRAGGGNEQFF. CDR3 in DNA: TGTGCCAGCAGGGCAGGGGGGGGGAATGAGCAGTTCTTC.